These T cell receptor beta chains were read from a single sample in a study of CD8 T cells in ankylosing spondylitis. TCRdb reanalysed the 5' RACE reads using MiXCR and keeps one entry per CDR3 protein. The data hold about 450,000 distinct CDR3 sequences, with 25% to 30% observed a single time. Sequencing was carried out using blood, either unsorted or a sorted T cell fraction (not recorded which). These receptors all come from a male donor with ankylosing spondylitis. Both conserved end residues are part of each CDR3. The D gene is left open where the match is weak. Rows may omit the clone size; those that give it use once, few, many or a size class.

D gene,V gene,clone size,J gene,CDR3 length,CDR3 DNA,CDR3 protein
TRBD2,TRBV29-1,few,TRBJ2-2,14,TGCAGCGTTCGGAAACTAGCGTTCACCGGGGAGCTGTTTTTT,CSVRKLAFTGELFF
TRBD2,TRBV5-1,few,TRBJ2-7,15,TGCGCCAGCAGCTTGGTCGCTAGCGGGACCTACGAGCAGTACTTC,CASSLVASGTYEQYF
TRBD1,TRBV3-1,.,TRBJ2-2,17,TGTGCCAGCAGCCTACTCCGGACAGGTCCTATCACCGGGGAGCTGTTTTTT,CASSLLRTGPITGELFF
.,TRBV24-1,.,TRBJ1-3,12,TGTGCCACCAGTGATGTGAGAAACACCATATATTTT,CATSDVRNTIYF
.,TRBV10-3,.,TRBJ2-5,16,TGTGCCATCAGTGACCAAGCGGGTCCGATTCAAGAGACCCAGTACTTC,CAISDQAGPIQETQYF
.,TRBV5-1,.,TRBJ1-3,16,TGCGCCAGCAGTGTCGAGGGCCCGGGGTCTGGAAACACCATATATTTT,CASSVEGPGSGNTIYF
TRBD2,TRBV10-2,.,TRBJ2-2,14,TGCGCCACCCGGACTAGGATAAACACCGGGGAGCTGTTTTTT,CATRTRINTGELFF
.,TRBV18,.,TRBJ1-5,13,TGTGCCAGCCCGAGGGAGTTCAATCAGCCCCAGCATTTT,CASPREFNQPQHF
TRBD2,TRBV12-3/TRBV12-4,.,TRBJ2-1,15,TGTGCCAGCAGCTCGACTAGCGGTACACCCCATGAGCAGTTCTTC,CASSSTSGTPHEQFF
TRBD2,TRBV10-2,few,TRBJ2-1,13,TGCGCCAGCAGGAGCGGGGTATACAATGAGCAGTTCTTC,CASRSGVYNEQFF
.,TRBV6-2/TRBV6-3,.,TRBJ2-1,11,TGTGCCAGCGGTGAGCAGAATGAGCAGTTCTTC,CASGEQNEQFF
.,TRBV4-2,.,TRBJ1-2,14,TGTGCCAGCAGCCAGGCAAGGGGTTCTTATGGCTACACCTTC,CASSQARGSYGYTF
.,TRBV29-1,.,TRBJ2-7,12,TGCAGCGTGCTCAGGGACAAATACGAGCAGTACTTC,CSVLRDKYEQYF
TRBD1,TRBV24-1,many,TRBJ2-7,14,TGTGCCACCAGTGGGACAGGGAGGACCTACGAGCAGTACTTC,CATSGTGRTYEQYF
.,TRBV10-2,.,TRBJ1-3,12,TGCGCCAGCCAGGCCTCTGGAAACACCATATATTTT,CASQASGNTIYF
.,TRBV5-1,.,TRBJ2-7,15,TGCGCCAGCAGCATAGGGACTCGGCCGTCCTACGAGCAGTACTTC,CASSIGTRPSYEQYF
TRBD1,TRBV29-1,many,TRBJ2-6,18,TGCAGCGTTGAGGCCGGGACAGGGATTATCTCTGGGGCCAACGTCCTGACTTTC,CSVEAGTGIISGANVLTF
.,TRBV30,few,TRBJ1-6,14,TGTGCCTGGAGACGGGGCGCGAATAATTCACCCCTCCACTTT,CAWRRGANNSPLHF
.,TRBV19,.,TRBJ1-5,13,TGTGCCAGTAGTGCCACCCAGAATCAGCCCCAGCATTTT,CASSATQNQPQHF
TRBD1,TRBV29-1,.,TRBJ1-1,14,TGCAGCGTTAGGACAGGAGTGATGAACACTGAAGCTTTCTTT,CSVRTGVMNTEAFF
TRBD2,TRBV7-2,once,TRBJ2-1,14,TGTGCCAGCAGCTTACGGCGGGAGGGAAATGAGCAGTTCTTC,CASSLRREGNEQFF
.,TRBV6-4,.,TRBJ2-7,15,TGTGCCAGCAGTGACCAGGGACGGACAACCTACGAGCAGTACTTC,CASSDQGRTTYEQYF
TRBD2,TRBV12-3/TRBV12-4,.,TRBJ2-1,11,TGTGCCAGCAGTACGGGACTAGAGCAGTTCTTC,CASSTGLEQFF
TRBD2,TRBV5-1,.,TRBJ2-1,14,TGCGCCAGCAGTAGGGAACTAGCGGACAATGAGCAGTTCTTC,CASSRELADNEQFF
.,TRBV10-3,.,TRBJ2-3,16,TGTGCCATCAGTGAGTCGAAGAAAGAGGGGCCAGATACGCAGTATTTT,CAISESKKEGPDTQYF
.,TRBV11-2,.,TRBJ2-2,14,TGTGCCAGCAGGACGGGACAACTTACCGGGGAGCTGTTTTTT,CASRTGQLTGELFF
.,TRBV2,.,TRBJ1-1,13,TGTGCCAGCAGGGATGAAGGAGGGACTGAAGCTTTCTTT,CASRDEGGTEAFF
TRBD2,TRBV7-9,.,TRBJ2-1,17,TGTGCCAGCAGCCACCCGGGGGGAAGACTAGCGGGAGAAGTTCAGGTCTTC,CASSHPGGRLAGEVQVF
.,TRBV6-1,.,TRBJ1-5,12,TGTGCCAGCGCTCATAACAATCAGCCCCAGCATTTT,CASAHNNQPQHF
.,TRBV20-1,.,TRBJ2-3,17,TGCAGTGCTAGAGAGGGGACGAGGGGACGGAGCACAGATACGCAGTATTTT,CSAREGTRGRSTDTQYF
.,TRBV7-2,few,TRBJ1-2,14,TGTGCCAGCAGCTTAGCGCTAGGGAACTATGGCTACACCTTC,CASSLALGNYGYTF
TRBD2,TRBV20-1,few,TRBJ2-5,14,TGCAGTGCTCCGACTAGCGGGAGGGAGGAGACCCAGTACTTC,CSAPTSGREETQYF
.,TRBV27,.,TRBJ1-2,17,TGTGCCAGCAGTTTAAGGGGGGCCGGCACCCTTGGCTATGGCTACACCTTC,CASSLRGAGTLGYGYTF
.,TRBV7-9,.,TRBJ2-7,15,TGTGCCAGCAGGCCCGAGGGGAGAGGGGTCGACGAGCAGTACTTC,CASRPEGRGVDEQYF
TRBD1,TRBV20-1,.,TRBJ1-1,17,TGCAGTGCTAGAGATTCCCACAGGGGGCTAGAGGACACTGAAGCTTTCTTT,CSARDSHRGLEDTEAFF
.,TRBV3-1,few,TRBJ2-5,12,TGTGCCAGCAGCCCTGCCGAAGAGACCCAGTACTTC,CASSPAEETQYF
TRBD1,TRBV20-1,.,TRBJ2-1,15,TGCAGTGCCCCGTCCCTGGGACAGGGCTCCGATGAGCAGTTCTTC,CSAPSLGQGSDEQFF
.,TRBV15,.,TRBJ2-1,15,TGTGCCACCAGCAGAGAGAGGGGAGCCTACAATGAGCAGTTCTTC,CATSRERGAYNEQFF
TRBD1,TRBV27,.,TRBJ2-2,17,TGTGCCAGCAGTGCCCTCGGACAGGGGGTGAACACCGGGGAGCTGTTTTTT,CASSALGQGVNTGELFF
.,TRBV5-6,few,TRBJ2-2,15,TGTGCCAGCAGCTTGGGTGGCACCCTCACCGGGGAGCTGTTTTTT,CASSLGGTLTGELFF
.,TRBV10-1,.,TRBJ2-1,14,TGCGCCAGCAGTGAGTCGTGGTCCTACAATGAGCAGTTCTTC,CASSESWSYNEQFF
.,TRBV2,.,TRBJ1-1,10,TGTGCCAGCGGGGTCACTGAAGCTTTCTTT,CASGVTEAFF
.,TRBV3-1,.,TRBJ1-1,14,TGTGCCAGCAGCCAAGATTGGAAGGTGGGTGAAGCTTTCTTT,CASSQDWKVGEAFF
.,TRBV11-3,few,TRBJ1-1,14,TGTGCCAGCAGCTTAGGGACAGACAACACTGAAGCTTTCTTT,CASSLGTDNTEAFF
TRBD1,TRBV15,.,TRBJ2-3,15,TGTGCCACCAGCGAGGGACAGGGGTCTCTAGATACGCAGTATTTT,CATSEGQGSLDTQYF
.,TRBV7-9,.,TRBJ2-2,14,TGTGCCAGCAGAAATAGTCGTCCGGGCGGGGAGCTGTTTTTT,CASRNSRPGGELFF
.,TRBV10-3,few,TRBJ1-1,15,TGTGCCATCAGTGAGATAGGCAGGGAGGGCACTGAAGCTTTCTTT,CAISEIGREGTEAFF
TRBD2,TRBV12-3/TRBV12-4,many,TRBJ2-2,16,TGTGCCAGCAGTTCCGCGCTAGCGGGAGTTACCGGGGAGCTGTTTTTT,CASSSALAGVTGELFF
TRBD2,TRBV12-3/TRBV12-4,few,TRBJ2-4,20,TGTGCCAGCAGTTCAAAAAGACTAGCGGGAGGGCCTTTAGCCAAAAACATTCAGTACTTC,CASSSKRLAGGPLAKNIQYF